The 18 T cell receptor beta chains below were found in one sample sequenced in a study of blood T cells in healthy people across ages. Together with a sample-barcoded 5' primer, a J-beta primer mix was included in a second PCR lasting roughly 6 to 12 cycles. TCRdb independently ran MiXCR on the 5' RACE reads; one entry per CDR3 protein. The sample gives about a million distinct CDR3 sequences, roughly half of which show up once; about 21% is in the top ten. The specimen was blood. Source of these receptors: a woman aged 55 to 70 in good health.

The chain recombines TRBV6-5 with TRBJ1-5; 7 positions agree with TRBD1. The germline V gene has CDR1 MNHEY and CDR2 SVGAGI. Trimming took 5 bases from V and 5 from J; bases not matched to a gene: 6. The CDR3 spans 14 residues. The CDR3, as DNA: TGTGCCAGCAGTCCGGGACAGAGCTATCAGCCCCAGCATTTT. It codes for CASSPGQSYQPQHF.

This clonotype was counted many times. This chain links TRBV7-2 with TRBJ2-6; no firm D call. V gave up 6 bases and J gave up 2 bases, with 11 bases separating them. Germline CDR1 SGHTA, CDR2 FQGNSA. This CDR3 has 15 amino acids. The CDR3 reads CASSTRGAGANVLTF. The DNA of the CDR3 is TGTGCCAGCAGTACCCGTGGGGCTGGGGCCAACGTCCTGACTTTC.

V usage is TRBV27 and J usage is TRBJ1-2, with 8 bases lining up with TRBD1. The CDR3 runs 16 residues. Germline values: CDR1 MNHEY, CDR2 SMNVEV (reference sequence). V was pared by 6 bases and J by 0 bases, with 9 bases of the junction left unmatched. The CDR3 region is CASRSAKTGANYGYTF. The CDR3 nucleotides read TGTGCCAGCAGATCCGCCAAGACAGGGGCTAACTATGGCTACACCTTC.

In this sample, this clonotype turned up once. CDR3 protein: CASSTGDRGDEQYF. The CDR3 DNA reads TGTGCCAGCAGCACAGGGGACAGGGGCGACGAGCAGTACTTC. V usage is TRBV21-1 and J usage is TRBJ2-5; TRBD1 was called by the table and not checked on the DNA. The DNA end is more similar to TRBJ2-7, so the J call may be wrong. TRBV21-1 is an annotated pseudogene. This CDR3 region has 14 residues.

In this sample, this clonotype turned up a few times. The chain combines TRBV14 with TRBJ2-3, with D unclear. The CDR3 consists of 15 residues. Trimming pared 1 base from V and 2 bases from J, leaving 10 bases between. In germline, CDR1 is SGHDN, CDR2 FVKESK. CDR3 residues: CASSQVRDFTDTQYF. The CDR3 DNA is TGTGCCAGCAGCCAAGTTCGAGATTTCACAGATACGCAGTATTTT.

The J gene is TRBJ2-5, the V gene TRBV29-1; 8 nucleotides agree with TRBD1. The end of the DNA aligns better with TRBJ2-7, so the J call may be wrong. Germline CDR1 SQVTM, CDR2 ANQGSEA. This CDR3 has 13 residues. The CDR3 DNA sequence: TGCAGCACCTCCGGGACAGGAGTTTACGAGCAGTACTTC. It specifies CSTSGTGVYEQYF.

V is TRBV11-2 and J is TRBJ1-4; perhaps TRBD1 as D (6 bases). Germline V gene sequence: CDR1 SGHAT, CDR2 FQNNGV. Trimming left V 6 bases short and J 7 bases short, with 15 bases between. The CDR3 is made up of 14 amino acids. The CDR3 DNA sequence: TGTGCCAGCAGTCAACAGGGAAGGCGTGAAAAACTGTTTTTT. This encodes CASSQQGRREKLFF.

V usage is TRBV27 and J usage is TRBJ1-5, with D possibly TRBD1 on 6 matching bases. The CDR3 spans 18 residues. The ends were cut back, 3 bases at V and 5 bases at J, with 23 bases in the middle. Germline V gene data show CDR1 as MNHEY and CDR2 as SMNVEV (reference sequence). The CDR3 reads CASSFRGYPTGRDQPQHF. CDR3 nucleotide sequence: TGTGCCAGCAGTTTTAGGGGCTACCCGACAGGACGCGATCAGCCCCAGCATTTT.

V usage is TRBV20-1 and J usage is TRBJ2-7, with D perhaps TRBD2 (6 bases). This CDR3 comprises 14 residues. CDR1 is DFQATT, CDR2 SNEGSKA, per germline (reference sequence). V gave up 0 bases and J gave up 2 bases, with 11 bases separating them. The CDR3 sequence: CSAREGRRAYEQYF. The CDR3 DNA sequence: TGCAGTGCTAGAGAGGGCAGGAGGGCCTACGAGCAGTACTTC.

V gene TRBV5-4 combines with J gene TRBJ1-5; the match to TRBD1 covers 9 bases. The germline V gene encodes CDR1 SGHNT and CDR2 YYREEE (reference sequence). This CDR3 has 16 amino acids. The V gene end was trimmed by 3 bases and the J gene end by 3 bases; junction bases not matched to a gene: 7. The CDR3 nucleotides read TGTGCCAGCAGCTATACCGGGACAGGGAACAATCAGCCCCAGCATTTT. Translating gives CASSYTGTGNNQPQHF.

The chain is built from TRBV7-9 and TRBJ1-1; D remains unclear. CDR3 length: 13 amino acids. With 3 bases removed from V and 4 bases from J, the gap between germline ends came to 9 bases. Per the germline V gene, CDR1 is SEHNR and CDR2 is FQNEAQ (reference sequence). The CDR3 nucleotides are TGTGCCAGCAGCTTCGAGGGTCCCACTGAAGCTTTCTTT. Translated: CASSFEGPTEAFF.

The J gene is TRBJ2-7, the V gene TRBV20-1, with D perhaps TRBD2 (6 bases). The J call is in doubt because the DNA end fits TRBJ2-1 better. The CDR3 extends over 14 amino acids. Germline V gives CDR1 DFQATT, CDR2 SNEGSKA (reference sequence). The CDR3 here is CSAARGGGAEGQFF. CDR3 coding DNA: TGCAGTGCTGCGCGGGGTGGCGGGGCCGAGGGGCAGTTCTTC.

The chain links TRBV4-1 to TRBJ2-4; 9 bases agree with TRBD2. The V gene's germline CDR1 is MGHRA and CDR2 YSYEKL. V lost 1 base, J lost 4 bases, and 5 bases stayed unmatched. This CDR3 is 16 amino acids long. The CDR3 sequence: CASSQVSGSRKNIQYF. The CDR3 region has the DNA TGCGCCAGCAGCCAAGTTAGCGGGAGTAGGAAAAACATTCAGTACTTC.

This clonotype was observed a handful of times. The V call is TRBV27, the J call TRBJ2-7; D might be TRBD2 (6 bases). The V and J ends lost 5 bases and 5 bases respectively, with 25 bases between them. Germline CDR1 MNHEY, CDR2 SMNVEV (reference sequence). The CDR3 runs to 17 residues. The CDR3 is CASSPSDYGLTRDEQYF. CDR3 sequence (DNA): TGTGCCAGCAGTCCCTCGGACTATGGCCTGACGAGAGACGAGCAGTACTTC.

J is TRBJ2-5 and V is TRBV20-1, with 9 bases that match TRBD2. There are 16 residues in the CDR3. Losses at the gene ends were 1 base for V and 2 bases for J; bases not matched to a gene: 8. From germline, CDR1 is DFQATT and CDR2 SNEGSKA (reference sequence). CDR3: CSARGPGLAKQETQYF. The CDR3 DNA sequence: TGCAGTGCTAGAGGACCCGGACTAGCGAAACAAGAGACCCAGTACTTC.

This clonotype was detected a few times. The chain recombines TRBV20-1 with TRBJ2-1; TRBD1 matches at 7 bases. Germline V lookup: CDR1 DFQATT, CDR2 SNEGSKA (reference sequence). This CDR3 is built from 15 residues. J was trimmed by 3 bases and V by 4 bases; bases with no gene match: 9. CDR3 in amino acids: CSATRDSAYYNEQFF. The CDR3 bases are TGCAGTGCTACTAGGGACAGTGCCTACTACAATGAGCAGTTCTTC.

This chain joins TRBV6-2 or TRBV6-3 and TRBJ2-7; perhaps TRBD2 as D (6 bases). Germline values: CDR1 MNHEY, CDR2 SVGEGT. Between the trimmed V and J ends, which lost 7 bases and 2 bases, there was a span of 12 bases. The CDR3 has 13 amino acids. The CDR3 DNA follows: TGTGCCAGCAAAGCGGGTCGAGCCTACGAGCAGTACTTC. Amino acid sequence: CASKAGRAYEQYF.

This clonotype was recorded only once. CDR3 residues: CAWTTGVGYEQYF. The CDR3 coding sequence is TGTGCCTGGACAACGGGGGTCGGCTACGAGCAGTACTTC. The J gene is TRBJ2-7, the V gene TRBV30; maybe TRBD2 (6 bases). Trimming stripped 4 bases from V and 3 bases from J, with 13 bases between. The germline gives CDR1 GTSNPN, CDR2 SVGIG (reference sequence). The CDR3 consists of 13 residues.